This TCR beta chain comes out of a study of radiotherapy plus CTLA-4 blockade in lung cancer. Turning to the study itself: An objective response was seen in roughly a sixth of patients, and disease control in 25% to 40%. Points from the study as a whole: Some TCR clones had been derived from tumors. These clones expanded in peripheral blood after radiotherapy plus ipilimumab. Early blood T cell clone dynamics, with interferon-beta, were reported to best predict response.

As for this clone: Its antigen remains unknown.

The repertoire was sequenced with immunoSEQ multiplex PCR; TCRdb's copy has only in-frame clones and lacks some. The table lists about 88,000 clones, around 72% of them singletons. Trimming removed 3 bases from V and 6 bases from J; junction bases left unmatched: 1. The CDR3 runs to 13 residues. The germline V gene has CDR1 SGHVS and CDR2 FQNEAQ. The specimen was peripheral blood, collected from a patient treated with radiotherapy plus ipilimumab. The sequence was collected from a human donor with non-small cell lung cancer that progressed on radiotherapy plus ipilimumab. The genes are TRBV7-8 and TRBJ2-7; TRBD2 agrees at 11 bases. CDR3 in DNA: TGTGCCAGCAGCTTGGGGACTAGCGGCGAGCAGTACTTC. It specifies CASSLGTSGEQYF.